Listed below are T cell receptor beta chains from one sample, sequenced in a study of post-analysis software for immune sequencing data. Each CDR3 protein gets one entry after TCRdb re-called the PCR reads with MiXCR. Of roughly 670,000 distinct CDR3 sequences listed, around 64% are singletons. The sample consisted of blood. The receptors here all came from a girl aged 2 to 9 with multiple sclerosis. Each CDR3 is given with its conserved first and last residue. Rows give clone size only sometimes, using once, few, many, or a class for an expanded clone.

>TRBJ2-3|TRBV7-3|few
CASSLLAGPSDTQYF
>TRBJ1-1|TRBV5-5|.
CASSPPLTMNTEAFF
>TRBJ2-5|TRBV6-6|.
CASSLQVPEAQYF
>TRBJ2-7|TRBV29-1|.
CSVGHINEQYF
>TRBJ2-3|TRBV7-3|.
CASSLITGARFFDTDTQYF
>TRBJ2-6|TRBV14|.
CASSQDRDRPSSGANVLTF
>TRBJ2-1|TRBV5-1|few
CASRAEQVSYNEQFF
>TRBJ2-1|TRBV3-1|few
CASSQDLTVNEQFF
>TRBJ2-1|TRBV20-1|few
CSADRDRGYNEQFF
>TRBJ2-5|TRBV6-2/TRBV6-3|.
CASSDVEFRKETQYF
>TRBJ1-2|TRBV11-2|.
CASSRVRRFEGIQGANGYTF
>TRBJ2-7|TRBV6-5|.
CASRRLAGGLPYEQYF
>TRBJ2-7|TRBV2|few
CASSERQVSYEQYF
>TRBJ2-3|TRBV10-1|few
CASTGQGTTDTQYF
>TRBJ2-1|TRBV7-2|.
CASAKSPYNEQFF
>TRBJ1-1|TRBV5-1|.
CASSREGQPGTEAFF
>TRBJ2-3|TRBV9|.
CASSANLRGQGIRADTQYF
>TRBJ2-7|TRBV5-6|.
CASSGMETWREDPYEQYF
>TRBJ2-3|TRBV5-1|.
CASSYREAPDTQYF
>TRBJ1-2|TRBV11-2|.
CASSFLSPSDRVEDQNYGYTF
>TRBJ1-1|TRBV12-3/TRBV12-4|.
CASTKFQGMNTEAFF
>TRBJ2-7|TRBV29-1|.
CGVEDQGVANSTVPNSYEQYF
>TRBJ1-2|TRBV7-8|once
CASSSALSGGYTF
>TRBJ2-1|TRBV5-1|.
CASSLVETGAHEQFF
>TRBJ1-1|TRBV3-1|few
CASSPDWPVMNTEAFF
>TRBJ2-7|TRBV4-1|.
CASSQAGQGAYEQYF
>TRBJ2-6|TRBV6-1|.
CASSGGGTGDSGANVLTF
>TRBJ2-1|TRBV19|.
CASRGSLSYNEQFF
>TRBJ2-1|TRBV7-2|few
CASSSHGLAQFF
>TRBJ2-3|TRBV18|.
CASSPALGTGDTDTQYF
>TRBJ2-3|TRBV10-3|.
CAISESRAGGQADTQYF
>TRBJ2-1|TRBV5-1|.
CASSSGGGGSKGTGRNEQFF
>TRBJ2-3|TRBV4-3|.
CASSQDETGTDTQYF
>TRBJ1-5|TRBV20-1|.
CSARDIGNQPQHF
>TRBJ2-1|TRBV10-1|.
CASSDSEVYEQFF
>.|TRBV12-3/TRBV12-4|.
CASSFTSAGVEQYF
>TRBJ1-4|TRBV29-1|.
CSVYLDRGTEKLFF
>TRBJ2-3|TRBV6-5|few
CASSVLGRQSPDTQYF
>TRBJ2-3|TRBV2|.
CASSEAPWGTDTQYF
>TRBJ2-5|TRBV5-1|.
CASSWGQGKETQYF
>TRBJ1-2|TRBV3-1|.
CASSQSGTGPHGYTF
>TRBJ2-3|TRBV9|few
CASSVVRREKAPHDTTDTQYF
>TRBJ2-5|TRBV7-2|.
CASSQRALETQYF
>TRBJ2-1|TRBV7-9|.
CASSLMESSAYLGNEQFF
>TRBJ2-7|TRBV9|few
CASSIGQGATYEQYF
>TRBJ2-1|TRBV4-3|.
CASSQKLGTEKYNEQFF
>TRBJ1-2|TRBV21-1|few
CASSKEQDRYSNYGYTF
>TRBJ2-5|TRBV7-9|.
CTTGPDGQETQYF